A selection of T cell receptor beta chains follows, all from one sample in a study of blood T cell repertoires in COVID-19. Libraries were prepared by immunoSEQ multiplex PCR; TCRdb keeps only in-frame clonotypes and omits some of them. The sample carries over 75,000 clones, approximately 87% recorded once. The sequenced sample was peripheral blood. The receptors originated from a human donor in a cohort sampled during active COVID-19. Both conserved end residues are part of each CDR3. D genes are given only for firm matches. A clone size is listed for some rows: how often the clone was seen (once, few, many), or a class if it is expanded.

v_gene,abundance,j_gene,d_gene,CDR3aa,CDR3nt
TRBV5-1,.,TRBJ2-3,TRBD1,CASSSYPGTGRGDTQYF,TGCGCCAGCAGCTCTTACCCCGGGACAGGGAGAGGGGATACGCAGTATTTT
TRBV5-5,few,TRBJ1-5,TRBD1,CASSTGQGGQPQHF,TGTGCCAGCAGCACAGGACAGGGCGGTCAGCCCCAGCATTTT
TRBV5-6,.,TRBJ1-1,TRBD1,CASSYDRGRTEAFF,TGTGCCAGCAGCTACGACAGGGGTCGGACTGAAGCTTTCTTT
TRBV9,.,TRBJ1-1,.,CASSVTGSRTEAFF,TGTGCCAGCAGCGTTACAGGGAGTCGGACTGAAGCTTTCTTT
TRBV25-1,.,TRBJ1-4,.,CASSVFRGTNEKLFF,TGTGCCAGCAGTGTTTTCAGGGGAACTAATGAAAAACTGTTTTTT
TRBV27,few,TRBJ1-4,TRBD1,CASSRQGFNEKLFF,TGTGCCAGCAGCAGACAGGGGTTTAATGAAAAACTGTTTTTT
TRBV5-1,.,TRBJ1-4,.,CASSLVGGAGEKLFF,TGCGCCAGCAGCTTGGTCGGAGGGGCAGGTGAAAAACTGTTTTTT
TRBV28,.,TRBJ2-3,TRBD1,CASSLSTGGTPDTQYF,TGTGCCAGCAGTTTATCGACAGGGGGGACCCCAGATACGCAGTATTTT
TRBV28,.,TRBJ2-1,TRBD2,CASSLGEGGNNEQFF,TGTGCCAGCAGTTTGGGAGAGGGAGGGAACAATGAGCAGTTCTTC
TRBV28,.,TRBJ2-3,TRBD2,CASSSRRLAEDTQYF,TGTGCCAGCAGTTCCAGAAGGCTAGCGGAAGATACGCAGTATTTT
TRBV6-1,.,TRBJ1-6,.,CASSEDMGHSPLHF,TGTGCCAGCAGTGAAGACATGGGCCACTCACCCCTCCACTTT
TRBV19,.,TRBJ2-7,.,CASSIQSDFYEQYF,TGTGCCAGTAGTATCCAGTCCGATTTCTACGAGCAGTACTTC
TRBV6-2/TRBV6-3,.,TRBJ1-6,.,CASSYPDRQKLPSSYNSPLHF,TGTGCCAGCAGTTACCCCGACCGACAGAAGCTTCCGAGCTCCTATAATTCACCCCTCCACTTT
TRBV5-1,.,TRBJ2-1,.,CASSSPRGSYNEQFF,TGCGCCAGCAGCTCACCCAGGGGTTCCTACAATGAGCAGTTCTTC
TRBV9,.,TRBJ2-5,.,CASSPEGRETQYF,TGTGCCAGCAGCCCGGAGGGGAGAGAGACCCAGTACTTC
TRBV5-1,.,TRBJ1-2,TRBD1,CASSLGLQGAIESGYTF,TGCGCCAGCAGCTTGGGGTTACAGGGGGCGATAGAAAGTGGCTACACCTTC
TRBV11-2,.,TRBJ2-5,.,CASSLGPGQETQYF,TGTGCCAGCAGTCTGGGGCCGGGCCAAGAGACCCAGTACTTC
TRBV7-8,.,TRBJ2-5,TRBD1,CASRTKVPGQETQYF,TGTGCCAGCAGAACAAAGGTCCCGGGACAGGAGACCCAGTACTTC
TRBV11-2,few,TRBJ2-1,TRBD2,CASSSGTSGYNEQFF,TGTGCCAGCAGCTCCGGGACTAGCGGATACAATGAGCAGTTCTTC
TRBV9,.,TRBJ2-7,TRBD1,CASSVTGISEQYF,TGTGCCAGCAGCGTGACAGGGATCAGCGAGCAGTACTTC
TRBV7-2,.,TRBJ2-3,.,CASSKTAGGSTDTQYF,TGTGCCAGCAGCAAAACGGCAGGCGGGAGCACAGATACGCAGTATTTT
TRBV6-1,.,TRBJ2-1,TRBD2,CASSERTSGRNEQFF,TGTGCCAGCAGTGAACGAACTAGCGGGAGAAATGAGCAGTTCTTC
TRBV5-1,.,TRBJ2-7,.,CASGSDRYEQYF,TGCGCCAGCGGGAGCGATCGCTACGAGCAGTACTTC
TRBV9,.,TRBJ1-3,TRBD1,CASSVGQGRNTIYF,TGTGCCAGCAGCGTAGGACAGGGGAGAAACACCATATATTTT
TRBV7-7,.,TRBJ2-5,TRBD2,CASSPGGGYAETQYF,TGTGCTAGCAGCCCCGGGGGGGGTTACGCCGAGACCCAGTACTTC
TRBV3-1/TRBV3-2,.,TRBJ2-5,TRBD1,CASRRGTGWGVKYF,TGTGCCAGCAGACGCGGGACAGGGTGGGGTGTCAAGTACTTC
TRBV5-1,.,TRBJ1-6,TRBD1,CASSLGTGANSPLHF,TGCGCCAGCAGCTTGGGGACAGGGGCGAATTCACCCCTCCACTTT
TRBV7-3,.,TRBJ1-2,TRBD1,CASGTGPGGGYTF,TGTGCCAGCGGGACAGGGCCAGGAGGGGGCTACACCTTC
TRBV20-1,few,TRBJ1-6,.,CSAVTPALHF,TGCAGTGCCGTAACTCCGGCCCTCCACTTT
TRBV7-9,.,TRBJ1-2,.,CASSSGGFGYTF,TGTGCCAGCAGCTCCGGGGGTTTCGGCTACACCTTC
TRBV4-1,.,TRBJ1-4,.,CASSPSGATNEKLFF,TGCGCCAGCAGCCCCTCCGGGGCAACTAATGAAAAACTGTTTTTT
TRBV11-3,.,TRBJ2-2,.,CASSFLRSGELFF,TGTGCCAGCAGCTTTCTCCGGTCCGGGGAGCTGTTTTTT
TRBV6-5,once,TRBJ2-1,TRBD1,CASSPRQGGFEQFF,TGTGCCAGCAGTCCACGACAGGGGGGTTTTGAGCAGTTCTTC
TRBV24-1,.,TRBJ2-1,.,CATSDPGRAIINEQFF,TGTGCCACCAGTGATCCAGGGCGTGCGATTATCAATGAGCAGTTCTTC
TRBV6-2/TRBV6-3,.,TRBJ1-5,.,CASSYSRVYSNQPQHF,TGTGCCAGCAGTTACTCGAGGGTTTATAGCAATCAGCCCCAGCATTTT
TRBV29-1,.,TRBJ1-2,TRBD1,CSVWTGGYGYTF,TGCAGCGTTTGGACAGGGGGTTATGGCTACACCTTC
TRBV2,.,TRBJ1-2,TRBD1,CASSADRDGGYTF,TGTGCCAGCAGCGCCGACAGGGATGGTGGCTACACCTTC
TRBV5-6,.,TRBJ2-5,TRBD2,CASSLPSGNLETQYF,TGTGCCAGCAGCTTACCTAGCGGGAACCTGGAGACCCAGTACTTC
TRBV6-5,few,TRBJ1-5,TRBD1,CASSRTGGNQPQHF,TGTGCCAGCAGTAGGACAGGGGGCAATCAGCCCCAGCATTTT
TRBV9,.,TRBJ2-1,TRBD2,CASSLSGLAGVYNEQFF,TGTGCCAGCAGCCTAAGTGGACTAGCGGGAGTTTACAATGAGCAGTTCTTC
TRBV3-1/TRBV3-2,.,TRBJ1-3,.,CASSQDRGGNTIYF,TGTGCCAGCAGCCAAGATAGAGGAGGAAACACCATATATTTT
TRBV29-1,.,TRBJ1-1,TRBD1,CSGDRGRDTEAFF,TGCAGCGGTGACAGGGGGCGCGACACTGAAGCTTTCTTT
TRBV7-2,.,TRBJ2-7,TRBD2,CASSYSGENYEQYF,TGTGCCAGCAGCTATAGCGGGGAAAACTACGAGCAGTACTTC
TRBV2,.,TRBJ2-1,.,CASSVDRYNEQFF,TGTGCCAGCAGCGTCGACAGGTACAATGAGCAGTTCTTC
TRBV11-3,few,TRBJ2-1,.,CASSLDSTRTNEQFF,TGTGCCAGCAGCTTAGATTCCACTAGGACCAATGAGCAGTTCTTC
TRBV19,.,TRBJ2-7,.,CASSIGGRPSYEQYF,TGTGCCAGTAGTATTGGAGGGCGGCCCTCCTACGAGCAGTACTTC
TRBV4-3,.,TRBJ2-3,.,CASSQDPRGGHTDTQYF,TGCGCCAGCAGCCAAGATCCGAGGGGAGGTCACACAGATACGCAGTATTTT
TRBV5-4,.,TRBJ1-3,.,CASSLNVQGSGNTIYF,TGTGCCAGCAGCTTGAATGTGCAGGGCTCTGGAAACACCATATATTTT
TRBV4-1,.,TRBJ2-7,.,CASSQLRRGPYEQYF,TGCGCCAGCAGCCAACTACGACGGGGTCCCTACGAGCAGTACTTC
TRBV6-5,.,TRBJ2-7,.,CASRRTASSYEQYF,TGTGCCAGCAGAAGGACAGCGAGCTCCTACGAGCAGTACTTC
TRBV19,.,TRBJ1-1,.,CASSKDRMNTEAFF,TGTGCCAGTAGTAAGGACAGAATGAACACTGAAGCTTTCTTT